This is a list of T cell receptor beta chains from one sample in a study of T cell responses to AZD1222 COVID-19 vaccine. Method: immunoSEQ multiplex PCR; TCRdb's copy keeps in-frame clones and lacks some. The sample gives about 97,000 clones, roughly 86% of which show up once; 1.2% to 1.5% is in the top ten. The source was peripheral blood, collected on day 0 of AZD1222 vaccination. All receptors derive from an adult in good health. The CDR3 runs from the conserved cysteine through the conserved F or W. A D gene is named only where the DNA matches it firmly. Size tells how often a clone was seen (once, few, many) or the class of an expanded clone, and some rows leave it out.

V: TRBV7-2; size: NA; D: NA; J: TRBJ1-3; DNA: TGTGCCAGCAGCTTTCAGGGGACAAGCTCTGGAAACACCATATATTTT; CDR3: CASSFQGTSSGNTIYF
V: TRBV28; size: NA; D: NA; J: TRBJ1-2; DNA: TGTGCCAGCAGTTTAAACTCACGCTATGGCTACACCTTC; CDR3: CASSLNSRYGYTF
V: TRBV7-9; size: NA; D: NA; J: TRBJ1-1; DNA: TGTGCCAGCAGCTTGCAGGGACACACTGAAGCTTTCTTT; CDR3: CASSLQGHTEAFF
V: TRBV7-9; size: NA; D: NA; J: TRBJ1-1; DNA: TGTGCCAGCAGCTTTGGGCGGAAGGGTAACACTGAAGCTTTCTTT; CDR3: CASSFGRKGNTEAFF
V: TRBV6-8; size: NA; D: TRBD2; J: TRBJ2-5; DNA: TGTGCCAGCAGTTACTCGCTAGCGGGAAACTGGGAGACCCAGTACTTC; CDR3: CASSYSLAGNWETQYF
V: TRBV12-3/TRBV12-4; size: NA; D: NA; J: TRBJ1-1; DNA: TGTGCCAGCAGCTCCCTGGGGACTGAAGCTTTCTTT; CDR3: CASSSLGTEAFF
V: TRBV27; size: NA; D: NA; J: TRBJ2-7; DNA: TGTGCCAGCAGTTCCTCAGGGTCCTACGAGCAGTACTTC; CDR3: CASSSSGSYEQYF
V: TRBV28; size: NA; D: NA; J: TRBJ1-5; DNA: TGTGCCAGCAGTCCCCCGACAGGTGGGATCAATCAGCCCCAGCATTTT; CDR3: CASSPPTGGINQPQHF
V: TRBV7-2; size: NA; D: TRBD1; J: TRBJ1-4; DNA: TGTGCCAGCAGCCAAAAGATGGGACAGGGAGGGGAAAAACTGTTTTTT; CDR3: CASSQKMGQGGEKLFF
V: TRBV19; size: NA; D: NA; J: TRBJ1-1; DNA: TGTGCCGGAAGGGGGGGGCGCAGGACTGAAGCTTTCTTT; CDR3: CAGRGGRRTEAFF
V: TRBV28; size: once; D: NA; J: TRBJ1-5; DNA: TGTGCCAGCAGTTTATCCATGGGGAGCCAGCCCCAGCATTTT; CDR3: CASSLSMGSQPQHF
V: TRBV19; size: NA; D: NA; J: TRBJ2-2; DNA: TGTGCCAGTAGTATAGTCTTCACCGGGGAGCTGTTTTTT; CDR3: CASSIVFTGELFF
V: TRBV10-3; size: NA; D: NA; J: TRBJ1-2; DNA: TGTGCCATCAGTGACGGAGCCTATGAGGGCTACACCTTC; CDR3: CAISDGAYEGYTF
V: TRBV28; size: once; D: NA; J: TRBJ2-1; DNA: TGTGCCAGCAGTTTATACGGAACCGGGACACACTACAATGAGCAGTTCTTC; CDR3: CASSLYGTGTHYNEQFF
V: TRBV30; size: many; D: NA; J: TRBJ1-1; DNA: TGTGCCTGGAGTGTGTTGGCAGCTAAGAACACTGAAGCTTTCTTT; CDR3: CAWSVLAAKNTEAFF
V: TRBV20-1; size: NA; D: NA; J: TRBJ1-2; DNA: TGCAGTGCTACTCCTCAGGGTGGCTACACCTTC; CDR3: CSATPQGGYTF
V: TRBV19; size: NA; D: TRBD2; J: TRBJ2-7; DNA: TGTGCCAGTAGGGGACTAGCGGCTGACAACTACGAGCAGTACTTC; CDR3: CASRGLAADNYEQYF
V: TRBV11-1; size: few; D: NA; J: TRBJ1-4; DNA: TGTGCCAGCAGCGTAAAAACATCGATATTTAATGAAAAACTGTTTTTT; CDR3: CASSVKTSIFNEKLFF
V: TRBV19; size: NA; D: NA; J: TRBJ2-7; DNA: TGTGCCAGTAGTATGGACGGGGAATCCTACGAGCAGTACTTC; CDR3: CASSMDGESYEQYF
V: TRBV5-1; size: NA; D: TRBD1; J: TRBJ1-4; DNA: TGCGCCAGCACCACATCAGGGGGCATGACTAATGAAAAACTGTTTTTT; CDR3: CASTTSGGMTNEKLFF
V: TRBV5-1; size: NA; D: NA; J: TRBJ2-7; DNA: TGCGCCAGCAGCCGTGATAAGGGCCCATACGAGCAGTACTTC; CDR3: CASSRDKGPYEQYF
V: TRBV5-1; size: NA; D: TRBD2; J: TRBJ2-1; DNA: TGCGCCAGCAGCTGGCCCGGGACTAGCGGGAGCCCTACCTACAATGAGCAGTTCTTC; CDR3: CASSWPGTSGSPTYNEQFF
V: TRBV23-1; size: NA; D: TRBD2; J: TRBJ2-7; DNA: TGCGCCAGCACCCATCTCGGGGGGGGCCCCCCCCACGAGCAGTACTTC; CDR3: CASTHLGGGPPHEQYF
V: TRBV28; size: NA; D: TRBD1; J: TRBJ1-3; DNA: TGTGCCACCTTCGGGGACAGGGCCTCTGGAAACACCATATATTTT; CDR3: CATFGDRASGNTIYF
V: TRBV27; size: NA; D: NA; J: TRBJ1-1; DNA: TGTGCCGCGGGGGCCCTTGAAGCTTTCTTT; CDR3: CAAGALEAFF
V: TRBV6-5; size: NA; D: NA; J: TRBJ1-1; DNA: TGTGCCAGCAGTTACTTCGGGGACACTGAAGCTTTCTTT; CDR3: CASSYFGDTEAFF
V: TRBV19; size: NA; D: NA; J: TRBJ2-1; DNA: TGTGCCAGTAGTATGGTGGGCAATGAGCAGTTCTTC; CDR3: CASSMVGNEQFF
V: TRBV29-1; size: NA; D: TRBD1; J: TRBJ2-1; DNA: TGCAGCATCCTGGGAAAAATCATGGCAGGGGGCTTGTACAATGAGCAGTTCTTC; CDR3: CSILGKIMAGGLYNEQFF
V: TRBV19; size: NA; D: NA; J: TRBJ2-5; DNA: TGTGCCAGTAGTAAAAGCGCCTCGTACCAAGAGACCCAGTACTTC; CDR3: CASSKSASYQETQYF